This T cell receptor beta chain came from a study of radiotherapy plus CTLA-4 blockade in lung cancer. Those patients who had chemo-refractory metastatic non-small-cell lung cancer were given focal radiation along with CTLA-4 blockade through ipilimumab. Clones were read by immunoSEQ multiplex PCR, and TCRdb kept only the in-frame ones, dropping some. The profile shows approximately 45,000 clones, over 55% of them singletons. The germline CDR1 and CDR2 sequences are GTSNPN and SVGIG (reference sequence). This CDR3 is built from 12 residues. Trimming took off 0 bases at V and 10 bases at J, with 10 bases between the two ends.

This material consisted of peripheral blood, taken from a patient treated with radiotherapy plus ipilimumab. J is TRBJ2-1 and V is TRBV30, with D tentatively TRBD1 (5 bases). This clonotype was obtained from a human donor with non-small cell lung cancer who had a partial response to radiotherapy plus ipilimumab. The CDR3 DNA is TGTGCCTGGAGTGTACTGGGGCGGGAGCAGTTCTTC. Translated: CAWSVLGREQFF.